Each of the 9 T cell receptor beta chains below was sequenced from the same sample in a study of blood T cell repertoires in COVID-19. Sequencing was performed with immunoSEQ multiplex PCR; in TCRdb, only in-frame clones are kept and a portion is missing. The sample includes fewer than 350,000 clones, approximately 86% seen only once; the top ten take roughly 14%. The sequencing sample was made of peripheral blood. These TCRs come from a woman in her 70s with COVID-19, enrolled during active disease.

This chain links TRBV28 with TRBJ2-7, with TRBD1 identical over 8 bases. Germline V CDR1 and CDR2: MDHEN, SYDVKM. The CDR3 is 14 amino acids. Losses at the gene ends were 6 bases for V and 6 bases for J; bases not matched to a gene: 10. DNA for the CDR3: TGTGCCAGCAGGTCGACAGGGGTGGGAGGCGAGCAGTACTTC. It codes for CASRSTGVGGEQYF.

This chain connects TRBV27 to TRBJ1-3, with TRBD1 identical over 8 bases. This CDR3 is 16 amino acids long. CDR1 MNHEY and CDR2 SMNVEV come from the germline V gene (reference sequence). Trimming removed 5 bases from V and 0 bases from J; junction bases left unmatched: 6. CDR3 nucleotide sequence: TGTGCCAGCAGTGCCGGGACAGGATACTCTGGAAACACCATATATTTT. Protein: CASSAGTGYSGNTIYF.

The chain employs TRBV27 and TRBJ1-1; 7 nucleotides line up with TRBD1. Per the germline V gene, CDR1 is MNHEY and CDR2 is SMNVEV (reference sequence). The CDR3 extends over 15 amino acids. Trimming took 2 bases from V and 1 from J; bases not matched to a gene: 4. CDR3 sequence: CASSLADRTNTEAFF. DNA for the CDR3: TGTGCCAGCAGTTTAGCGGACAGGACGAACACTGAAGCTTTCTTT.

The chain recombines TRBV28 with TRBJ1-3; D is uncertain. The CDR3 has 14 amino acids. V was cut by 6 bases and J by 0 bases, with 9 bases left in between. Germline CDR1 and CDR2: MDHEN and SYDVKM. In DNA, the CDR3 is TGTGCCAGCAGGAATTTCGGCTCTGGAAACACCATATATTTT. Translated, it gives CASRNFGSGNTIYF.

The chain couples TRBV5-1 to TRBJ2-5; 9 bases match TRBD2. With V trimmed by 3 bases and J by 4 bases, 7 bases remained unmatched. CDR1 is SGHRS, CDR2 YFSETQ, per germline. The CDR3 runs 15 residues. The CDR3 region has the DNA TGCGCCAGCAGCTACACTCGCGGGGGGGGAGAGACCCAGTACTTC. It specifies CASSYTRGGGETQYF.

The chain recombines TRBV6-5 with TRBJ2-5, with D maybe TRBD2 (6 bases). The CDR3 is 13 residues long. V lost 5 bases and J 2 bases, leaving 9 bases between the germline ends. Germline-derived CDR1 and CDR2 are MNHEY and SVGAGI. This chain's CDR3 is CASSRDLQETQYF. For the CDR3, the DNA is TGTGCCAGCAGTAGGGACTTACAAGAGACCCAGTACTTC.

The chain is built from TRBV7-3 and TRBJ2-3, with a weak D call TRBD2 (6 bases). There are 14 residues in the CDR3. The germline V gene has CDR1 SGHTA and CDR2 FQGTGA. Trimming stripped 5 bases from V and 4 bases from J, with 13 bases between. The CDR3 loop is CASSPLGTPDTQYF. CDR3 nucleotides: TGTGCCAGCAGCCCCCTCGGGACTCCAGATACGCAGTATTTT.

The chain couples TRBV4-1 to TRBJ1-1; D is perhaps TRBD1 (6 bases). Germline CDR1 and CDR2: MGHRA and YSYEKL. This CDR3 spans 14 amino acids. The V gene lost 1 base and the J gene lost 4 bases, with 10 bases spanning the gap. The CDR3 region is CASSQVSGATEAFF. The CDR3 DNA reads as TGCGCCAGCAGCCAAGTTTCAGGGGCCACTGAAGCTTTCTTT.

The chain couples TRBV18 to TRBJ1-1; 9 bases line up with TRBD1. Trimming took 1 base from V and 4 from J; bases not matched to a gene: 7. Germline V lookup: CDR1 KGHSH, CDR2 LQKENI. The CDR3 is 16 residues long. CDR3 in DNA: TGTGCCAGCTCACCACTCCTGACAGGGGGAAGCACTGAAGCTTTCTTT. Its translation is CASSPLLTGGSTEAFF.